The source of this TCR beta chain is a study of blood T cell repertoires in COVID-19. On the study more broadly: Sites across the United States, Italy and Spain contributed samples from acute and convalescent COVID-19. T cells, B-cell-depleted T cells, or PBMCs provided the cDNA or gDNA that served as material.

This CDR3 is built from 16 residues. V dropped 4 bases and J dropped 3; count of bases not matched to a gene: 3. From germline, CDR1 is SGHRS and CDR2 YFSETQ. Per the study methods: How many nucleated cells were present was estimated from reference gene primer amplification. Repertoires were generated with immunoSEQ multiplex PCR, while TCRdb's copy carries only in-frame clones and drops some. That table is the source of V, J and clone size, and D and trimming were worked out from the DNA. The repertoire holds approximately 190,000 clones, with 80% to 90% as singletons. What was sequenced was peripheral blood. This clonotype originated in an elderly man with acute or convalescent COVID-19. J is TRBJ2-5 and V is TRBV5-1, with 16 bases lining up with TRBD2. CDR3 sequence (DNA): TGCGCCAGCAGCACGGGACTAGCGGGAGGGAAAGAGACCCAGTACTTC. Encoded protein: CASSTGLAGGKETQYF.